A single sample is the source of the 9 T cell receptor beta chains below, sequenced in a study of T cells in Graves' hyperthyroidism and ophthalmopathy. The source material, RNA transcripts, was used to amplify TCR beta CDR3 regions. HTBI primers were the set used in a first-round RT-PCR of the TCR CDR3. TCRdb re-analysed the multiplex PCR reads in MiXCR, keeping a single row per CDR3 protein. The sample consists of a few hundred thousand distinct CDR3 sequences, roughly 13% of them appearing once. Sequencing input: blood. These receptors were collected from a woman aged 18-29 years with Graves' hyperthyroidism.

The chain recombines TRBV30 with TRBJ1-5, with D unclear. Germline CDR1 reads GTSNPN; CDR2 reads SVGIG (reference sequence). This CDR3 spans 15 amino acids. Trimming left V 3 bases short and J 2 bases short, with 14 bases between. DNA for the CDR3: TGTGCCTGGAGACCCTCGCGGGCCGGCAATCAGCCCCAGCATTTT. It codes for CAWRPSRAGNQPQHF.

The sample holds many counts of this clonotype. The DNA of the CDR3 is TGTGCCAGCATACCTGGACAGGGGAACTATGGCTACACCTTC. Translation gives CASIPGQGNYGYTF. The J gene is TRBJ1-2, the V gene TRBV2; 9 bases are shared with TRBD1. There are 14 residues in the CDR3. J gave up 2 bases and V 7 bases, and 5 bases lay outside the gene matches. Germline assignment: CDR1 SNHLY and CDR2 FYNNEI. The full variable domain, completed using reference TRBV2 and TRBJ1-2, is EPEVTQTPSHQVTQMGQEVILRCVPISNHLYFYWYRQILGQKVEFLVSFYNNEISEKSEIFDDQFSVERPDGSNFTLKIRSTKLEDSAMYFCASIPGQGNYGYTFGSGTRLTVV.

This clonotype showed up many times. The chain links TRBV6-1 to TRBJ1-3; D perhaps matches TRBD1 (6 bases). V was clipped by 6 bases and J by 0 bases, with 12 bases between them. Germline lookup yields CDR1 MNHNS and CDR2 SASEGT. The CDR3 is made up of 15 amino acids. CDR3 DNA sequence: TGTGCCAGCAGCGGCATCAGGGGCTCTGGAAACACCATATATTTT. Amino acids: CASSGIRGSGNTIYF.

This clonotype was seen at least ten times. This chain links TRBV12-3 or TRBV12-4 with TRBJ1-5; TRBD1 might be the D (5 bases). CDR3 length: 13 amino acids. The V gene lost 3 bases and the J gene lost 9 bases, with 12 bases spanning the gap. CDR3 nucleotides: TGTGCCAGCAGTTTCGGGGGAGTGTGGCCCCAGCATTTT. Protein product: CASSFGGVWPQHF.

This clonotype has ten or more counts. The rearrangement links TRBV5-1 to TRBJ2-7, with D possibly TRBD1 on 5 matching bases. Germline CDR1 is SGHRS and CDR2 is YFSETQ. The CDR3 sequence is 14 residues long. Trimming left V 1 base short and J 7 bases short, with 15 bases between. CDR3 nucleotide sequence: TGCGCCAGCAGCTTGTACTCCTCAGGGCGGGAGCAGTACTTC. The encoded protein is CASSLYSSGREQYF.

This clonotype has ten or more counts. The chain joins TRBV5-1 to TRBJ2-1, with 8 bases lining up with TRBD2. V shed 0 bases and J 4 bases; nucleotides not matched to a gene: 9. This CDR3 spans 17 amino acids. CDR1 is SGHRS and CDR2 is YFSETQ in the germline V gene. The DNA for the CDR3 is TGCGCCAGCAGCTTGGCCCCCGGCGGGAGGATTTACAATGAGCAGTTCTTC. Amino acids: CASSLAPGGRIYNEQFF. Drawing the rest from reference TRBV5-1 and TRBJ2-1, the complete variable domain is KAGVTQTPRYLIKTRGQQVTLSCSPISGHRSVSWYQQTPGQGLQFLFEYFSETQRNKGNFPGRFSGRQFSNSRSEMNVSTLELGDSALYLCASSLAPGGRIYNEQFFGPGTRLTVL.

This clonotype came up many times. The chain carries TRBV5-1 and TRBJ1-1, with 7 bases that match TRBD1. The trim removed 7 bases at V and 1 base at J, leaving 4 bases unmatched. Per germline, CDR1 SGHRS and CDR2 YFSETQ. The CDR3 runs 13 residues. The CDR3 bases are TGCGCCAGCGGGACAGCCACGAACACTGAAGCTTTCTTT. Translation: CASGTATNTEAFF.

This clonotype was picked up one time. The V gene is TRBV15, the J gene TRBJ2-1; 8 bases match TRBD2. Germline V lookup: CDR1 LNHNV, CDR2 YYDKDF (reference sequence). The CDR3 loop spans 15 amino acids. V lost 2 bases and J lost 5; bases outside the gene matches: 5. The CDR3 DNA sequence: TGTGCCACCAGCAGACCGGGACTAGGGGACAATGAGCAGTTCTTC. It is translated as CATSRPGLGDNEQFF.

This clonotype has at least ten counts. V is TRBV28 and J is TRBJ2-4; 7 nucleotides agree with TRBD2. The CDR3 is 15 residues long. CDR1 is MDHEN and CDR2 is SYDVKM in the germline V gene. The V gene end was trimmed by 2 bases and the J gene end by 3 bases; junction bases not matched to a gene: 4. CDR3: CASSLLADNKNIQYF. The DNA of the CDR3 is TGTGCCAGCAGTTTACTAGCGGACAACAAAAACATTCAGTACTTC.